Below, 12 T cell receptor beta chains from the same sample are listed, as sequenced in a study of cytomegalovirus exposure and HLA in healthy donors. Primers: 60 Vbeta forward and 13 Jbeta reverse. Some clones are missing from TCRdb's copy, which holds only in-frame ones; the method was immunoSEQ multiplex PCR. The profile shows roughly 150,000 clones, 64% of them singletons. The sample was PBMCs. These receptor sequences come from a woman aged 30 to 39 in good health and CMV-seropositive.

The CDR3 reads CASSLSRRGFFF. Here the CDR3 DNA reads TGTGCCAGCAGCTTGTCTAGGAGGGGTTTCTTCTTC. V usage is TRBV13 and J usage is TRBJ2-1; D possibly corresponds to TRBD2 (6 bases). There are 12 residues in the CDR3. Germline CDR1 PRHDT, CDR2 FYEKMQ (reference sequence). Trimming left V 3 bases short and J 16 bases short, with 16 bases between.

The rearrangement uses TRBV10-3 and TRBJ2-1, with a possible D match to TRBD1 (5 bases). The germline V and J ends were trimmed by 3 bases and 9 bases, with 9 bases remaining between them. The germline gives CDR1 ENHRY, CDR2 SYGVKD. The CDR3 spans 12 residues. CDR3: CAISEKGVEQFF. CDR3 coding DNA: TGTGCCATCAGTGAAAAAGGGGTTGAGCAGTTCTTC.

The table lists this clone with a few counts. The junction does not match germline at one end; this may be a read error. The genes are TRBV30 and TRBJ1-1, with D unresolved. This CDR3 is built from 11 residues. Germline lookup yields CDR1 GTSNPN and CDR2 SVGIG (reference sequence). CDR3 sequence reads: CTWSDKTEAFF. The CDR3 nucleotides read TGTACCTGGAGTGACAAAACTGAAGCTTTCTTT.

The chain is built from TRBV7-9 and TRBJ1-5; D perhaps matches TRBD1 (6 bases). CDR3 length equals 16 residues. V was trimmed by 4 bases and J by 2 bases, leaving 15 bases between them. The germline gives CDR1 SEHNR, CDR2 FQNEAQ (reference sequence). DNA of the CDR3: TGTGCCAGCAGCTCTACAGGGTTGTATGGCAATCAGCCCCAGCATTTT. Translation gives CASSSTGLYGNQPQHF.

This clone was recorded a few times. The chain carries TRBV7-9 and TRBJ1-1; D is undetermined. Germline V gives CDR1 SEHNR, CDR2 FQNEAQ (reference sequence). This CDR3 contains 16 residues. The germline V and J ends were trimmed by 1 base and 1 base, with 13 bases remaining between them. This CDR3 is CASSLVAYGWNTEAFF. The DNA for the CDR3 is TGTGCCAGCAGCTTAGTAGCGTACGGGTGGAACACTGAAGCTTTCTTT.

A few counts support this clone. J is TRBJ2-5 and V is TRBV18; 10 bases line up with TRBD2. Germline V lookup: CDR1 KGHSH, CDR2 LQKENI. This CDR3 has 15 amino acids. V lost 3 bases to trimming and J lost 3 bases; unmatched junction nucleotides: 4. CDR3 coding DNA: TGTGCCAGCTCACCCGCCGGACTAGCGGAAGAGACCCAGTACTTC. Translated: CASSPAGLAEETQYF.

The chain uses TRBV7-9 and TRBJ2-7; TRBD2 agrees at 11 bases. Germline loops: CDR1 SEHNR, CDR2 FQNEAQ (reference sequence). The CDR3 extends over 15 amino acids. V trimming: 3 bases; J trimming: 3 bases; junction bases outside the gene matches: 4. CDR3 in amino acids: CASSFGTSGNYEQYF. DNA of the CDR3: TGTGCCAGCAGCTTCGGGACTAGCGGAAACTACGAGCAGTACTTC.

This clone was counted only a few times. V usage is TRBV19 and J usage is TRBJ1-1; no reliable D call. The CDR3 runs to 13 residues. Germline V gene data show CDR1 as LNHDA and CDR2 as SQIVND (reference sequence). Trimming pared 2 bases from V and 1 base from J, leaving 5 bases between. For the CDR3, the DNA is TGTGCCAGTAGTATACCAGGGAACACTGAAGCTTTCTTT. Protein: CASSIPGNTEAFF.

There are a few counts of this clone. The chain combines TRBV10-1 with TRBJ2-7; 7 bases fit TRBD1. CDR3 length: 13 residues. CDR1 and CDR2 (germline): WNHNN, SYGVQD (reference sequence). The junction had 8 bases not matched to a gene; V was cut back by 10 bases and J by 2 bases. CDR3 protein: CATSRDRTYEQYF. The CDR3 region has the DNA TGCGCCACCTCAAGGGACAGAACCTACGAGCAGTACTTC.

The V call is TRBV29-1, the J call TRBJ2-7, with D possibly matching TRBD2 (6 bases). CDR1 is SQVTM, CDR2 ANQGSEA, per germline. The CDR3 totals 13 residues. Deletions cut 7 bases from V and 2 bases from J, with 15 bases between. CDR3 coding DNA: TGCAGCGCCATGCGGGAACCAACCTACGAGCAGTACTTC. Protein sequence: CSAMREPTYEQYF.

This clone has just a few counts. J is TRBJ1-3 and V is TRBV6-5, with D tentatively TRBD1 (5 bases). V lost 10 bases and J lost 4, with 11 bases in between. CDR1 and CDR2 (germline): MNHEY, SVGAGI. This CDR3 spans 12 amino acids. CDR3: CATWGSGNTIYF. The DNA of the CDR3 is TGTGCCACGTGGGGCTCAGGAAACACCATATATTTT.

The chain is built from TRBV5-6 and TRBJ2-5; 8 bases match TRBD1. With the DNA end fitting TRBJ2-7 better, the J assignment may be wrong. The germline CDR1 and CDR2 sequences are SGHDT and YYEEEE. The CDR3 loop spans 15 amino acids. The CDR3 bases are TGTGCCAGCAGCCTTCGGACAGGGCGGTCCTACGAGCAGTACTTC. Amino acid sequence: CASSLRTGRSYEQYF.